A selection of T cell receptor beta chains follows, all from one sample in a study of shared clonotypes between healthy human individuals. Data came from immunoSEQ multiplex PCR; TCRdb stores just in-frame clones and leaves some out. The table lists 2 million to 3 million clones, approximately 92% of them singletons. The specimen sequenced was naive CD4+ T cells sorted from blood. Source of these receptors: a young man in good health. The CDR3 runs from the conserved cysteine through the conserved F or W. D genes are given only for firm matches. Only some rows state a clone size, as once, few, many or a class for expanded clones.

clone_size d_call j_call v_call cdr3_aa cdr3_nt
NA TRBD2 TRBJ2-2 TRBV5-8 CASSRGGTYTGELFF TGTGCCAGCAGCCGGGGAGGGACGTACACCGGGGAGCTGTTTTTT
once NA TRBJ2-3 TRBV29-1 CSVEPRQKDTQYF TGCAGCGTTGAGCCGAGACAGAAAGATACGCAGTATTTT
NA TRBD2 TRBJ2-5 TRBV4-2 CASRPWSGAKGETQYF TGTGCCAGCAGACCCTGGAGCGGGGCAAAGGGGGAGACCCAGTACTTC
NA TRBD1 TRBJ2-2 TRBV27 CASRGTANTGELFF TGTGCCAGCAGGGGGACAGCTAACACCGGGGAGCTGTTTTTT
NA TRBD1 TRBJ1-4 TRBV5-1 CASSFGQGNEKLFF TGCGCCAGCAGTTTCGGACAGGGAAATGAAAAACTGTTTTTT
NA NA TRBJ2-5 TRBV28 CASSLMKTQYF TGTGCCAGCAGTTTAATGAAGACCCAGTACTTC
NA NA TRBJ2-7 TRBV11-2 CASSLASYEQYF TGTGCCAGCAGCTTAGCGTCGTACGAGCAGTACTTC
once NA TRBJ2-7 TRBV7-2 CASSSGDRYEQYF TGTGCCAGCAGCTCGGGGGACCGATACGAGCAGTACTTC
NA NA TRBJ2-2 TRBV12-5 CASGLVNGNGELFF TGTGCTAGTGGTTTGGTAAATGGAAACGGGGAGCTGTTTTTT
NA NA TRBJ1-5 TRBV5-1 CASSLDGGGNQPQHF TGCGCCAGCAGCTTGGATGGGGGTGGCAATCAGCCCCAGCATTTT
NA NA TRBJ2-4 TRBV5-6 CASSLFGAAKNIQYF TGTGCCAGCAGCTTGTTCGGCGCGGCCAAAAACATTCAGTACTTC
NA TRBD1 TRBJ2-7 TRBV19 CASSISWTGTSYEQYF TGTGCCAGTAGTATATCTTGGACAGGGACTTCCTACGAGCAGTACTTC
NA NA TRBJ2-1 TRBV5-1 CASSLGESVVNEQFF TGCGCCAGCAGCCTGGGGGAGTCGGTTGTGAATGAGCAGTTCTTC
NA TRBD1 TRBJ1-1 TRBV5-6 CASSARGLNTEAFF TGTGCCAGCAGCGCCAGGGGGCTGAACACTGAAGCTTTCTTT
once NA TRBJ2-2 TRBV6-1 CASKLSANTGELFF TGTGCCAGCAAACTGAGCGCGAACACCGGGGAGCTGTTTTTT
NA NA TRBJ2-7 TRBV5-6 CASSSIFEQYF TGTGCCAGCAGCTCGATATTCGAGCAGTACTTC
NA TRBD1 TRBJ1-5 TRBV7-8 CASSLGGQGAAQHF TGTGCCAGCAGCTTAGGGGGACAGGGGGCAGCTCAGCATTTT
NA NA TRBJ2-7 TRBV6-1 CASSRSGVQQYF TGTGCCAGCAGCCGCTCAGGGGTTCAGCAGTACTTC
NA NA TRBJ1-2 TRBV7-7 CASSFPRTASYGYTF TGTGCTAGCAGCTTCCCCAGGACCGCTAGCTATGGCTACACCTTC
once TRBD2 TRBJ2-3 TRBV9 CASSVGVAGGELDTQYF TGTGCCAGCAGCGTAGGAGTAGCGGGGGGAGAATTAGATACGCAGTATTTT
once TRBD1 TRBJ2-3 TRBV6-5 CASSRTGTTDTQYF TGTGCCAGCAGTCGGACAGGGACCACAGATACGCAGTATTTT
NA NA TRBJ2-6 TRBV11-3 CASSSQGANVLTF TGTGCCAGCAGCTCCCAAGGGGCCAACGTCCTGACTTTC
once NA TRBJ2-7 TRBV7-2 CASSPLAGDQYEQYF TGTGCCAGCAGCCCTTTGGCAGGGGATCAGTACGAGCAGTACTTC
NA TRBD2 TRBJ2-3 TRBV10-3 CATGLAGWSDTQYF TGTGCCACCGGACTAGCGGGATGGTCAGATACGCAGTATTTT
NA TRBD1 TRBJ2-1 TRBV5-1 CASSRGDRGPSSYNEQFF TGCGCCAGCAGCAGGGGGGACAGGGGCCCGAGCTCCTACAATGAGCAGTTCTTC
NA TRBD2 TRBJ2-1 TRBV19 CASRASGNINEQFF TGTGCCAGTAGGGCTAGCGGGAATATCAATGAGCAGTTCTTC
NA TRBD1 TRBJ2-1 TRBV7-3 CASSKDRSNEQFF TGTGCCAGCAGCAAGGACAGGAGCAATGAGCAGTTCTTC
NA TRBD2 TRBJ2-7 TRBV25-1 CASSDQRGGGEQYF TGTGCCAGCAGTGATCAGCGGGGCGGCGGGGAGCAGTACTTC
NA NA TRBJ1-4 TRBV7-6 CASSLDGLGNEKLFF TGTGCCAGCAGCTTAGACGGGCTTGGTAATGAAAAACTGTTTTTT